This T cell receptor (beta chain) was observed in a study of cytomegalovirus exposure and HLA in healthy donors. Overall study context: Drawn from HLA-typed donors, tens of millions of unique TCRs were held in an early data release. For the 300 to 400 genotyped donors, more than 80% fell within the Caucasian-associated ancestry cluster. General study points: Association of a missense DCLRE1C variant with TCR beta V- and J-gene trimming was reported in a later analysis. Specific recognition of CMV antigens was confirmed in vitro for a few chains (all CMV-associated).

In the case of this clone: Antigen unknown.

Primers for the PCR totalled 60 Vbeta and 13 Jbeta. The assay was immunoSEQ multiplex PCR, and TCRdb's table has in-frame clones only and misses some. This repertoire shows 110,000 to 150,000 clones, roughly 85% found once; its top ten account for 1.5% to 2%. This CDR3 comprises 15 residues. The germline V gene has CDR1 LNHDA and CDR2 SQIVND (reference sequence). Trimming took 4 bases from V and 10 from J, leaving 20 bases between them. The rearrangement joins TRBV19 to TRBJ1-5; D might be TRBD1 (6 bases). This clonotype was obtained from a woman in her thirties in good health and CMV-seronegative. The sequencing input was PBMCs. DNA for the CDR3: TGTGCCAGTAGTACCCCTCCTACAGGGCTAAGTCCCCAGCATTTT. This encodes CASSTPPTGLSPQHF.